These T cell receptor beta chains were read from a single sample in a study of blood T cell repertoires in COVID-19. Generated by immunoSEQ multiplex PCR, the TCRdb table keeps only in-frame clones and is missing some. There are about 46,000 clones in the sample; approximately 85% occur only once, and around 16% lies in the top ten. Sequencing input: peripheral blood. The receptors shown here come from a human donor in a cohort sampled during active COVID-19. The donor label of this sample is uncertain. CDR3s leave out the opening cysteine and the closing phenylalanine or tryptophan. The order of the fields is V gene, CDR3 protein.

>TRBV7-9
ASSLDSTVGNTIY
>TRBV5-1
ASSTGQVGYEQY
>TRBV19
ASSPSTGGYEKLF
>TRBV13
ASSPPVAGELF
>TRBV7-9
ASSLGYDKAGELF
>TRBV11-3
ASSTRTDTQY
>TRBV9
ASSALGGATDTQY
>TRBV12-3/TRBV12-4
ASSLSSGKPQH
>TRBV10-3
AISQDRGTDTQY
>TRBV4-2
ASSQDLTIYNEQF
>TRBV5-5
ASSLFGSPLH
>TRBV10-3
AISERGSGNTIY
>TRBV6-1
ASSEKGQGGGYT
>TRBV12-5
AGPTRGGNEKLF
>TRBV6-1
ASSEGSGGAGGYTDTQY
>TRBV6-6
ASSFQLYEQY
>TRBV5-6
ASSLILGTGEETQY
>TRBV6-2/TRBV6-3
ASSYSKTSGGTYNEQF
>TRBV7-2
ASSLMAGGYEQY
>TRBV3-1/TRBV3-2
ASSQCGGHKEAGELF
>TRBV2
ASTKSGGVNNEQF
>TRBV6-6
ASSYLDGVGELF
>TRBV7-9
ATGGQINYEQY
>TRBV6-5
ASSRTSGLYNEQF
>TRBV6-5
ASSYSERGASYEQY
>TRBV11-2
ASSLVGQAGNTIY
>TRBV2
ASRNRENTEAF
>TRBV28
ASTPGVGYT
>TRBV7-2
ASSLDRGMGNQPQH
>TRBV5-5
ASSTSTDTQY
>TRBV19
ASTLRADHINYGYT
>TRBV27
ASSSRTSGGPVDEQY
>TRBV25-1
ASRGLKGERVATDTQY
>TRBV19
ASGLVGTNANYGYT
>TRBV9
ASSPRQGTSHEQY
>TRBV7-2
ASSSSGSQY
>TRBV6-5
ASSFRDRSYNEQF
>TRBV6-4
ATPGQGPGPQH
>TRBV6-5
ASSMGLWDTDTQY
>TRBV12-3/TRBV12-4
ASSNRVGTQY
>TRBV5-1
ASSLAGTGSYEQY
>TRBV28
ASNRDSTDEQF
>TRBV3-1/TRBV3-2
ASSQVGTGYEQY
>TRBV7-9
ASSSSSFTSGGAKNIQY